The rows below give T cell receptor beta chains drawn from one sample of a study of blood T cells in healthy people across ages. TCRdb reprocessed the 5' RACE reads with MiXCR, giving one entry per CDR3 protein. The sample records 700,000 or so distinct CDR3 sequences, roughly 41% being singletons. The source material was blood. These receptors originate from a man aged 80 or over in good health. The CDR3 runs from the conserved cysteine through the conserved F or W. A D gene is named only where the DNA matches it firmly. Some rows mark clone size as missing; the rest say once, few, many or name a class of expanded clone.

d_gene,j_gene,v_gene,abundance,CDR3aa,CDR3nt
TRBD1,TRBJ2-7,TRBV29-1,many,CSTRQGAYEQYF,TGCAGCACCAGACAGGGGGCATACGAGCAGTACTTC
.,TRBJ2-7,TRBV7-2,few,CASSLGGGEGSYEQYF,TGTGCCAGCAGCTTAGGTGGTGGCGAGGGCTCCTACGAGCAGTACTTC
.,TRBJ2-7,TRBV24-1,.,CATSDFLSSEQYF,TGTGCCACCAGTGATTTCTTAAGCTCCGAGCAGTACTTC
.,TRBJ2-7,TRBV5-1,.,CASSPGLNEQYF,TGCGCCAGCAGCCCCGGACTAAACGAGCAGTACTTC
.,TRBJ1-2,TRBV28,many,CASRPGGIGYGYTF,TGTGCCAGCAGGCCGGGAGGGATCGGCTATGGCTACACCTTC
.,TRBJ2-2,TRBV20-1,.,CSAREGARNTGELFF,TGCAGTGCTAGGGAGGGGGCGCGGAACACCGGGGAGCTGTTTTTT
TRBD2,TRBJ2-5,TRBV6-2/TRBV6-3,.,CASSQTSGGRETQYF,TGTGCCAGCAGCCAAACTAGCGGGGGTAGAGAGACCCAGTACTTC
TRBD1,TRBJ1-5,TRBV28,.,CASSLRSTGDNQPQHF,TGTGCCAGCAGTTTGAGAAGCACAGGGGACAATCAGCCCCAGCATTTT
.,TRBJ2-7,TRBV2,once,CASSLGGGLDEQYF,TGTGCCAGCAGCCTAGGTGGGGGTTTGGATGAGCAGTACTTC
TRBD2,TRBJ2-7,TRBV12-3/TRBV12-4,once,CASRGLDVSSYNEQYF,TGTGCCAGCAGGGGACTAGACGTTAGCTCCTACAATGAGCAGTACTTC
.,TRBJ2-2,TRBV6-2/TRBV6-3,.,CASRDSVNTGELFF,TGTGCCAGCAGAGACTCGGTGAACACCGGGGAGCTGTTTTTT
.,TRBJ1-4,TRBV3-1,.,CASSQGGSVKLFF,TGTGCCAGCAGCCAAGGAGGTTCAGTAAAACTGTTTTTT
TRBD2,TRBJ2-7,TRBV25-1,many,CASREGGRPEQYF,TGTGCCAGCAGAGAGGGCGGGAGGCCCGAGCAGTACTTC
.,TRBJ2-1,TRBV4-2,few,CASSQGDIDNEQFF,TGTGCCAGCAGCCAAGGGGACATCGACAATGAGCAGTTCTTC
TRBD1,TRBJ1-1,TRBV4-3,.,CASSQTGTNEAFF,TGCGCCAGCAGCCAGACAGGGACTAACGAAGCTTTCTTT
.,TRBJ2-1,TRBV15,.,CATSRDVGQKNEQFF,TGTGCCACCAGCAGAGACGTAGGACAGAAAAACGAGCAGTTCTTC
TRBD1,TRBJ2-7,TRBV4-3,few,CASSPRQGNSYEQYF,TGCGCCAGCAGCCCACGACAGGGGAACTCCTACGAGCAGTACTTC
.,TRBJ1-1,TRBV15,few,CATSSLVNTEAFF,TGTGCCACCAGTTCATTGGTGAACACTGAAGCTTTCTTT
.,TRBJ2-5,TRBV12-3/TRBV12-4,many,CASSLEATLPETQYF,TGTGCCAGCAGTTTAGAGGCTACGTTGCCGGAGACCCAGTACTTC
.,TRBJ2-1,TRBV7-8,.,CASSVFSNRDDNEQFF,TGTGCCAGCAGCGTTTTTAGTAATAGGGATGACAATGAGCAGTTCTTC
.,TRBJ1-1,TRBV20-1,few,CSARDISDRLNTEAFF,TGCAGTGCTAGAGATATCTCGGACAGACTGAACACTGAAGCTTTCTTT
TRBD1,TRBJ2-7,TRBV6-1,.,CASNRGEWYEQYF,TGTGCCAGCAACAGGGGTGAATGGTACGAGCAGTACTTC
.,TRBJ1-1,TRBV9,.,CASSVAQVNTEAFF,TGTGCCAGCAGCGTAGCACAGGTGAACACTGAAGCTTTCTTT
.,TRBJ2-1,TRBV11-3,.,CASSLGGIVGNERFF,TGTGCCAGCAGCTTAGGGGGAATAGTGGGGAATGAGCGGTTCTTC
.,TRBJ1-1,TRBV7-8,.,CASSLGSRVRGTEAFF,TGTGCCAGCAGCTTAGGATCGAGGGTTCGCGGCACTGAAGCTTTCTTT
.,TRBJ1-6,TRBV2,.,CASMGHLLWNSPLHF,TGTGCCAGTATGGGACACCTCCTATGGAATTCACCCCTCCACTTT
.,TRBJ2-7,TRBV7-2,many,CASSLGATGTYSYEQYF,TGTGCCAGCAGCTTAGGCGCCACAGGAACTTACTCCTACGAGCAGTACTTC
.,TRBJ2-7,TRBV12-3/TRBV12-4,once,CASSLVDLGAQYF,TGTGCCAGCAGTTTAGTAGACCTAGGGGCCCAGTACTTC
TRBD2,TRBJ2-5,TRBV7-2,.,CAGSSLGGREETQYF,TGTGCCGGCAGCTCCCTCGGGGGGAGGGAAGAGACCCAGTACTTC
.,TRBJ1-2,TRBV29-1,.,CSGGPQRAYGYTF,TGCAGCGGTGGGCCTCAACGGGCCTATGGCTACACCTTC
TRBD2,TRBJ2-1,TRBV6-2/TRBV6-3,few,CASSYMSQLAVSYNEQFF,TGTGCCAGCAGTTACATGTCCCAACTAGCGGTCTCCTACAATGAGCAGTTCTTC
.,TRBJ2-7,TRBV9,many,CASSGGLVGEQYF,TGTGCCAGCAGCGGTGGCCTAGTGGGGGAGCAGTACTTC
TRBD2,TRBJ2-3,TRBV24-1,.,CATVAGGTDTQYF,TGTGCCACCGTAGCGGGAGGGACAGATACGCAGTATTTT
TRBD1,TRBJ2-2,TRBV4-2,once,CASSQDVPGTGNTGELFF,TGTGCCAGCAGCCAAGACGTCCCGGGGACAGGGAACACCGGGGAGCTGTTTTTT
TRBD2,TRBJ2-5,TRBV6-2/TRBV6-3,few,CARISGSCETQYF,TGTGCCAGGATTAGCGGGAGTTGCGAGACCCAGTACTTC